These T cell receptor beta chains were read from a single sample in a study of cytomegalovirus exposure and HLA in healthy donors. Using immunoSEQ multiplex PCR, the repertoire was profiled, and TCRdb retains in-frame clones only, with some absent. Of about 160,000 clones listed, 75% to 80% were seen once; the top ten hold about 1%. The sequenced sample consisted of PBMCs. The receptors here all came from a woman aged 50 to 60 in good health and CMV-seropositive. Each CDR3 is given with its conserved first and last residue. A D gene is named only where the DNA matches it firmly. The size of a clone is reported for some rows only, either as once, few or many, or as a class for expanded clones.

J | V | size | D | DNA | CDR3
TRBJ2-7 | TRBV6-6 | - | TRBD1 | TGTGCCAGCAGCCGGGGGGACAGGGGGACCTACGAGCAGTACTTC | CASSRGDRGTYEQYF
TRBJ2-7 | TRBV27 | - | - | TGTGCCAGCAGTTTATCCCGGACAGATTACTACGAGCAGTACTTC | CASSLSRTDYYEQYF
TRBJ2-1 | TRBV5-4 | few | TRBD2 | TGTGCCAGCAGCTTGGAGGCTAGCGGGTCTGAGCAGTTCTTC | CASSLEASGSEQFF
TRBJ1-5 | TRBV2 | - | TRBD1 | TGTGCCAGCAGTGGGCAGGGGGCCGGCAATCAGCCCCAGCATTTT | CASSGQGAGNQPQHF
TRBJ2-1 | TRBV5-1 | - | - | TGCGCCAGCAGCTTGGCACCAGAAAGAGCGTATGAGCAGTTCTTC | CASSLAPERAYEQFF
TRBJ2-1 | TRBV7-2 | - | TRBD1 | TGTGCCAGCAGCTTAGTTCTGGACAGGGCTGAGCAGTTCTTC | CASSLVLDRAEQFF
TRBJ2-2 | TRBV10-2 | - | TRBD2 | TGCGCCAGTCGATTAGCGGGAGACACCGGGGAGCTGTTTTTT | CASRLAGDTGELFF
TRBJ1-6 | TRBV18 | - | - | TGTGCCAGCTCACCTCGGCAGGATCATAATTCACCCCTCCACTTT | CASSPRQDHNSPLHF
TRBJ2-1 | TRBV18 | - | TRBD2 | TGTGCCAGCTCACTCGGACTAGCGGGAACCTACAATGAGCAGTTCTTC | CASSLGLAGTYNEQFF
TRBJ1-6 | TRBV19 | - | TRBD1 | TGTGCCAGTAGTCCGGGACAGTCAGCACCCCTCCACTTT | CASSPGQSAPLHF
TRBJ2-3 | TRBV18 | - | TRBD2 | TGTGCCAGCTCACGGAGACTAGCGGGAGCCAATAGCACAGATACGCAGTATTTT | CASSRRLAGANSTDTQYF
TRBJ2-7 | TRBV11-2 | - | - | TGTGCCAGCAGCATACGCGCTAGGTACGAGCAGTACTTC | CASSIRARYEQYF
TRBJ2-3 | TRBV29-1 | - | TRBD1 | TGCAGCGTTGAATATAGCCAGGGGGTCTCAGATACGCAGTATTTT | CSVEYSQGVSDTQYF
TRBJ1-1 | TRBV7-9 | - | - | TGTGCCGGTGATGACAGGTACACTGAAGCTTTCTTT | CAGDDRYTEAFF
TRBJ1-1 | TRBV6-6 | few | - | TGTGCCAGCACCTACTTGAACACTGAAGCTTTCTTT | CASTYLNTEAFF
TRBJ2-7 | TRBV5-1 | - | - | TGCGCCAGCAGCTTGCTTCAGGCGACGGCAGGGTACGAGCAGTACTTC | CASSLLQATAGYEQYF
TRBJ1-1 | TRBV7-6 | - | - | TGTGCCAGCAGAATTACAGGGACGTCTGGTGAAGCTTTCTTT | CASRITGTSGEAFF
TRBJ2-3 | TRBV19 | few | - | TGTGCCAGTAGTAAGGCTAAGCGGCCCCGCACAGATACGCAGTATTTT | CASSKAKRPRTDTQYF
TRBJ1-2 | TRBV6-1 | - | - | TGTGCCAGCAGCCTGCGAGGGCAGGGGATGGGTGGCTACACCTTC | CASSLRGQGMGGYTF
TRBJ2-7 | TRBV7-9 | - | - | TGTTCCAGCAGCTTTTCCAGCTACGAGCAGTACTTC | CSSSFSSYEQYF
TRBJ2-5 | TRBV4-3 | - | - | TGCGCCAGCAGCCAAGATTGGCAACAGGGCAGGGAGACCCAGTACTTC | CASSQDWQQGRETQYF
TRBJ2-5 | TRBV18 | - | TRBD2 | TGTGCCAGCTCACCACCAAGGACTAGCCTACGAGAGACCCAGTACTTC | CASSPPRTSLRETQYF
TRBJ1-3 | TRBV6-5 | - | - | TGTGCCAGCAGTAGGACAGTCACTGGAAACACCATATATTTT | CASSRTVTGNTIYF
TRBJ1-2 | TRBV10-2 | once | - | TGCGCCAGCAGTGAACCTTCAGGACAGAACTATGGCTACACCTTC | CASSEPSGQNYGYTF
TRBJ2-5 | TRBV19 | few | - | TGTGCCAGTCGGGACATCCTCGACAAACAGACCCAGTACTTC | CASRDILDKQTQYF
TRBJ1-2 | TRBV7-8 | once | - | TGTGCCAGCAGCTACACCCAGGGTGGCGGCTACACCTTC | CASSYTQGGGYTF
TRBJ2-7 | TRBV2 | - | TRBD1 | TGTGCCAGCATGCGGACAGGGGCCTCCTACGAGCAGTACTTC | CASMRTGASYEQYF
TRBJ2-1 | TRBV6-1 | - | TRBD1 | TGTGCCAGCACCCTCGGACAGGGGGCCGATGAGCAGTTCTTC | CASTLGQGADEQFF